This T cell receptor (beta chain) appears in the sequencing data of a study of blood T cell repertoires in COVID-19. Study-wide background: Collection of acute and convalescent COVID-19 samples took place in the United States, Italy and Spain. Nucleic acid was either cDNA or gDNA, and it came from T cells, B-cell-depleted T cells, or PBMCs.

The V gene's germline CDR1 is LGHNA and CDR2 YNFKEQ. CDR3 length equals 15 residues. Trimming cost V 0 bases and J 2 bases, with 10 bases left between them. As processed by the authors: Nucleated cell counts were estimated from reference gene primer amplification. Sequencing used immunoSEQ multiplex PCR; TCRdb keeps in-frame clones, though not all of them. Clone size and V and J calls were adopted from that table, with D and trimming inferred from the DNA. The table includes approximately 220,000 clones, roughly 89% detected once. The receptor's source is a man aged 55 to 69 who had recovered from COVID-19. The chain joins TRBV4-2 to TRBJ1-2; D is possibly TRBD1 (5 bases). Sequenced material: peripheral blood. CDR3 DNA sequence: TGTGCCAGCAGCCAAGATTTGGACACGAACTATGGCTACACCTTC. Translating gives CASSQDLDTNYGYTF.